The 26 T cell receptor beta chains in this list originate from one sample, sequenced in a study of shared clonotypes between healthy human individuals. Assay: immunoSEQ multiplex PCR; the TCRdb copy retains only in-frame clones and omits some. The data show 730,000 or so clones, approximately 79% seen once. What was sequenced was memory CD4+ T cells sorted from blood. The subset was: CD45RA-negative fraction. These receptor sequences come from a woman younger than 45 in good health.

V is TRBV7-6 and J is TRBJ2-5, with D possibly TRBD2 on 5 matching bases. Germline assignment: CDR1 SGHVS and CDR2 FNYEAQ. V lost 5 bases to trimming and J lost 7 bases, with 14 bases between them. This CDR3 is 13 amino acids long. CDR3 residues: CASSTPNGGTQYF. In DNA, the CDR3 is TGTGCCAGCAGCACCCCCAATGGAGGGACCCAGTACTTC.

The J gene is TRBJ2-5, the V gene TRBV2; D remains ambiguous. CDR1 and CDR2 (germline): SNHLY, FYNNEI. V lost 5 bases to trimming and J lost 5 bases, with 9 bases between them. The length of the CDR3 is 12 residues. The CDR3 nucleotides are TGTGCCAGCAGTCCGGTATTGGAGACCCAGTACTTC. It translates to CASSPVLETQYF.

As for this clone: A much larger clonotype is one base distant, so this may be a read error. The chain joins TRBV6-1 to TRBJ2-2; 7 bases map to TRBD1. The CDR3 has 14 residues. J gave up 7 bases and V 10 bases, and 12 bases lay outside the gene matches. Germline CDR1 MNHNS, CDR2 SASEGT. The CDR3 sequence: CATQKTGMVGELFF. The DNA for the CDR3 is TGTGCCACCCAGAAGACAGGGATGGTCGGGGAGCTGTTTTTT.

There are a few counts of this clone. J is TRBJ2-3 and V is TRBV27; 11 nucleotides agree with TRBD2. The trim removed 6 bases at V and 2 bases at J, leaving 7 bases unmatched. The germline V gene has CDR1 MNHEY and CDR2 SMNVEV (reference sequence). There are 16 residues in the CDR3. CDR3 in DNA: TGTGCCAGCAGGCCCTTGACTAGCGGGATCACAGATACGCAGTATTTT. Residues: CASRPLTSGITDTQYF.

V gene TRBV9 combines with J gene TRBJ2-7; D ambiguous. V was cut by 4 bases and J by 6 bases, with 20 bases left in between. Germline CDR1 is SGDLS and CDR2 is YYNGEE. The CDR3 is 15 amino acids. The CDR3 sequence is CASSSGSRLTVEQYF. DNA for the CDR3: TGTGCCAGCAGCTCAGGATCGCGCCTGACTGTCGAGCAGTACTTC.

This chain connects TRBV7-2 to TRBJ2-2; 8 positions match TRBD2. V dropped 2 bases and J dropped 13; count of bases not matched to a gene: 9. CDR1 SGHTA and CDR2 FQGNSA come from the germline V gene. There are 14 residues in the CDR3. The CDR3: CASSLMSAGGVLFF. CDR3 nucleotide sequence: TGTGCCAGCAGCTTAATGTCTGCGGGAGGAGTGCTGTTTTTT.

The J gene is TRBJ2-1, the V gene TRBV5-6; the D gene is possibly TRBD1 (5 bases). The CDR3 runs to 15 residues. The germline V gene encodes CDR1 SGHDT and CDR2 YYEEEE. With 4 bases removed from V and 0 bases from J, the gap between germline ends came to 11 bases. The CDR3, as DNA: TGTGCCAGCAGCCTCGACAGTAGCTCCTACAATGAGCAGTTCTTC. It yields the protein CASSLDSSSYNEQFF.

The chain combines TRBV29-1 with TRBJ2-2; 9 bases line up with TRBD2. Germline CDR1 SQVTM, CDR2 ANQGSEA. The CDR3 runs 15 residues. V lost 1 base and J lost 5; bases outside the gene matches: 5. The DNA of the CDR3 is TGCAGCGTTGAAGTAGTAGCGGGAGTTACCGGGGAGCTGTTTTTT. Amino acids: CSVEVVAGVTGELFF.

The chain combines TRBV5-1 with TRBJ2-7; the D is unclear. V lost 6 bases to trimming and J lost 4 bases, with 17 bases between them. This CDR3 is built from 14 residues. The V gene's germline CDR1 is SGHRS and CDR2 YFSETQ. The CDR3 bases are TGCGCCAGCAATCCCACAGTGGGTGGGTACGAGCAGTACTTC. It specifies CASNPTVGGYEQYF.

This chain joins TRBV30 and TRBJ1-5, with 8 nucleotides matching TRBD1. Germline values: CDR1 GTSNPN, CDR2 SVGIG (reference sequence). The CDR3 runs 14 residues. The ends lost 0 bases at V and 6 bases at J; junction bases unmatched: 4. The CDR3 spells CAWSVHTGGQPQHF. CDR3 coding DNA: TGTGCCTGGAGTGTACATACAGGGGGTCAGCCCCAGCATTTT.

Comment on this clone: This sample includes further DNA sequences coding for the same CDR3. The V call is TRBV28, the J call TRBJ1-5; tentative D call: TRBD1 (6 bases). The CDR3 is 12 residues long. CDR1 MDHEN and CDR2 SYDVKM come from the germline V gene. The germline V and J ends were trimmed by 6 bases and 4 bases, with 7 bases remaining between them. The CDR3 sequence: CASSDRNQPQHF. CDR3 nucleotide sequence: TGTGCCAGCAGCGACAGGAATCAGCCCCAGCATTTT.

This clone was counted between two and nine times. V and J are TRBV19 and TRBJ2-6; D not resolved. The CDR3 is 15 amino acids. Germline V gives CDR1 LNHDA, CDR2 SQIVND (reference sequence). Deletions cut 3 bases from V and 0 bases from J, with 6 bases between. CDR3 residues: CASSMLSSGANVLTF. The CDR3 DNA reads as TGTGCCAGTAGTATGTTGAGCTCTGGGGCCAACGTCCTGACTTTC.

The rearrangement joins TRBV21-1 to TRBJ1-1. TRBV21-1 is a recognized pseudogene. The CDR3 is 16 residues long. The CDR3 spells CASSKKSEGLNTEAFF. In DNA, the CDR3 is TGTGCCAGCAGCAAAAAATCGGAGGGGCTGAACACTGAAGCTTTCTTT.

The chain employs TRBV5-1 and TRBJ1-1, with TRBD1 as a possible D gene (5 bases). Germline lookup yields CDR1 SGHRS and CDR2 YFSETQ. Trimming cost V 7 bases and J 5 bases, with 15 bases left between them. The CDR3 consists of 13 residues. Here the CDR3 DNA reads TGCGCCAGCGGATCAGGGTTGGGGACTGAAGCTTTCTTT. This translates into CASGSGLGTEAFF.

About this clone: Just one base apart from a much larger clone, this may be a read error. The gene calls are TRBV6-5 and TRBJ2-1; possibly TRBD1 for D (5 bases). The CDR3 extends over 15 amino acids. Germline V gives CDR1 MNHEY, CDR2 SVGAGI. Trimming took 5 bases from V and 0 from J, leaving 11 bases between them. CDR3 coding DNA: TGTGCCAGCAGTCAGGGCGGTAGCTCCTACAATGAGCAGTTCTTC. Translating it yields CASSQGGSSYNEQFF.

V is TRBV19 and J is TRBJ2-7; tentatively, D is TRBD2 (5 bases). With 3 bases removed from V and 3 bases from J, the gap between germline ends came to 12 bases. The CDR3 is 14 amino acids. Germline V lookup: CDR1 LNHDA, CDR2 SQIVND (reference sequence). The CDR3 nucleotides read TGTGCCAGTAGTATCAGAGGGAATGACTACGAGCAGTACTTC. Translated, it gives CASSIRGNDYEQYF.

The gene calls are TRBV5-8 and TRBJ1-5; D is unclear. Trimming shortened V by 6 bases and J by 9 bases, and 25 bases separated the two germline ends. Germline V CDR1 and CDR2: SGHTS, YDEGEE. The CDR3 contains 16 residues. CDR3 in amino acids: CASTRGLSLGIVPQHF. CDR3 coding DNA: TGTGCCAGCACCCGTGGCCTCAGCCTGGGAATCGTGCCCCAGCATTTT.

Many counts were recorded for this clone. CDR3 loop: CASSQDRASGIQYF. CDR3 nucleotide sequence: TGTGCCAGCAGCCAAGACAGGGCTTCGGGCATTCAGTACTTC. The chain recombines TRBV7-9 with TRBJ2-4, with 7 bases fitting TRBD1. Germline V gives CDR1 SEHNR, CDR2 FQNEAQ (reference sequence). This CDR3 region has 14 residues. V trimming: 5 bases; J trimming: 9 bases; junction bases outside the gene matches: 10.

This sequence joins TRBV4-2 and TRBJ2-3; maybe TRBD2 (6 bases). Trimming pared 0 bases from V and 0 bases from J, leaving 7 bases between. The CDR3 length is 15 residues. Germline CDR1 LGHNA, CDR2 YNFKEQ. The CDR3 sequence: CASSQERGSTDTQYF. The CDR3 bases are TGTGCCAGCAGCCAAGAGCGGGGAAGCACAGATACGCAGTATTTT.

The V call is TRBV9, the J call TRBJ2-5, with D perhaps given as TRBD1 or TRBD2 (6 bases each). This CDR3 comprises 15 residues. The V and J ends lost 5 bases and 2 bases respectively, with 16 bases between them. Per the germline V gene, CDR1 is SGDLS and CDR2 is YYNGEE. The CDR3 sequence is CASSRNTGRQETQYF. CDR3 in DNA: TGTGCCAGCAGTCGCAACACAGGGAGGCAAGAGACCCAGTACTTC.

The chain joins TRBV6-7 to TRBJ2-5; D is possibly TRBD2 (6 bases). TRBV6-7 has ORF status, its function being uncertain. Trimming shortened V by 2 bases and J by 5 bases, and 18 bases separated the two germline ends. This CDR3 is 16 amino acids long. The CDR3 DNA reads as TGTGCCAGCAGTTACCCCGTTCTGGGGGGAGCGGAGACCCAGTACTTC. Translating it yields CASSYPVLGGAETQYF.

This sequence joins TRBV28 and TRBJ2-1, with D perhaps given as TRBD1 or TRBD2 (5 bases each). This CDR3 spans 16 amino acids. The V end was cut by 1 base, the J end by 8 bases, with 18 bases between. From germline, CDR1 is MDHEN and CDR2 SYDVKM. CDR3 sequence reads: CASSLSGSYRGDEQFF. DNA for the CDR3: TGTGCCAGCAGTTTATCCGGCTCCTACAGAGGGGATGAGCAGTTCTTC.

This clone appeared a few times. The rearrangement links TRBV28 to TRBJ2-7, with 7 nucleotides matching TRBD1. From germline, CDR1 is MDHEN and CDR2 SYDVKM. There are 15 residues in the CDR3. Unmatched junction bases numbered 6, after V lost 4 bases and J lost 0 bases. CDR3 sequence reads: CASSYGRGFSYEQYF. The CDR3 region has the DNA TGTGCCAGCAGTTATGGCAGGGGGTTCTCCTACGAGCAGTACTTC.

V is TRBV6-6 and J is TRBJ1-2; D gene ambiguous. This CDR3 has 11 residues. Looked up from germline, CDR1 is MNHNY and CDR2 is SVGAGI (reference sequence). V was clipped by 8 bases and J by 0 bases, with 4 bases between them. The CDR3 spells CASRANYGYTF. The CDR3, as DNA: TGTGCCAGCCGCGCTAACTATGGCTACACCTTC.

The chain joins TRBV7-6 to TRBJ2-3; D is ambiguous. Trimming stripped 5 bases from V and 3 bases from J, with 15 bases between. Germline loops: CDR1 SGHVS, CDR2 FNYEAQ. The CDR3 has 15 residues. CDR3 amino acids: CASSPGAFGTDTQYF. The CDR3 nucleotides read TGTGCCAGCAGCCCCGGCGCTTTTGGGACAGATACGCAGTATTTT. The full variable domain, in which reference TRBV7-6 and TRBJ2-3 provide the parts outside the CDR3, is GAGVSQSPRYKVTKRGQDVALRCDPISGHVSLYWYRQALGQGPEFLTYFNYEAQQDKSGLPNDRFSAERPEGSISTLTIQRTEQRDSAMYRCASSPGAFGTDTQYFGPGTRLTVL.

This clone was detected ten times or more. The rearrangement links TRBV6-1 to TRBJ2-7; 9 nucleotides agree with TRBD2. The CDR3 consists of 14 residues. The V and J ends lost 7 bases and 5 bases, in that order; junction bases with no gene match: 9. In germline, CDR1 is MNHNS, CDR2 SASEGT. The DNA for the CDR3 is TGTGCCAGCAAAGTCACTAGCGGGCCCCACGAGCAGTACTTC. Translating it yields CASKVTSGPHEQYF.